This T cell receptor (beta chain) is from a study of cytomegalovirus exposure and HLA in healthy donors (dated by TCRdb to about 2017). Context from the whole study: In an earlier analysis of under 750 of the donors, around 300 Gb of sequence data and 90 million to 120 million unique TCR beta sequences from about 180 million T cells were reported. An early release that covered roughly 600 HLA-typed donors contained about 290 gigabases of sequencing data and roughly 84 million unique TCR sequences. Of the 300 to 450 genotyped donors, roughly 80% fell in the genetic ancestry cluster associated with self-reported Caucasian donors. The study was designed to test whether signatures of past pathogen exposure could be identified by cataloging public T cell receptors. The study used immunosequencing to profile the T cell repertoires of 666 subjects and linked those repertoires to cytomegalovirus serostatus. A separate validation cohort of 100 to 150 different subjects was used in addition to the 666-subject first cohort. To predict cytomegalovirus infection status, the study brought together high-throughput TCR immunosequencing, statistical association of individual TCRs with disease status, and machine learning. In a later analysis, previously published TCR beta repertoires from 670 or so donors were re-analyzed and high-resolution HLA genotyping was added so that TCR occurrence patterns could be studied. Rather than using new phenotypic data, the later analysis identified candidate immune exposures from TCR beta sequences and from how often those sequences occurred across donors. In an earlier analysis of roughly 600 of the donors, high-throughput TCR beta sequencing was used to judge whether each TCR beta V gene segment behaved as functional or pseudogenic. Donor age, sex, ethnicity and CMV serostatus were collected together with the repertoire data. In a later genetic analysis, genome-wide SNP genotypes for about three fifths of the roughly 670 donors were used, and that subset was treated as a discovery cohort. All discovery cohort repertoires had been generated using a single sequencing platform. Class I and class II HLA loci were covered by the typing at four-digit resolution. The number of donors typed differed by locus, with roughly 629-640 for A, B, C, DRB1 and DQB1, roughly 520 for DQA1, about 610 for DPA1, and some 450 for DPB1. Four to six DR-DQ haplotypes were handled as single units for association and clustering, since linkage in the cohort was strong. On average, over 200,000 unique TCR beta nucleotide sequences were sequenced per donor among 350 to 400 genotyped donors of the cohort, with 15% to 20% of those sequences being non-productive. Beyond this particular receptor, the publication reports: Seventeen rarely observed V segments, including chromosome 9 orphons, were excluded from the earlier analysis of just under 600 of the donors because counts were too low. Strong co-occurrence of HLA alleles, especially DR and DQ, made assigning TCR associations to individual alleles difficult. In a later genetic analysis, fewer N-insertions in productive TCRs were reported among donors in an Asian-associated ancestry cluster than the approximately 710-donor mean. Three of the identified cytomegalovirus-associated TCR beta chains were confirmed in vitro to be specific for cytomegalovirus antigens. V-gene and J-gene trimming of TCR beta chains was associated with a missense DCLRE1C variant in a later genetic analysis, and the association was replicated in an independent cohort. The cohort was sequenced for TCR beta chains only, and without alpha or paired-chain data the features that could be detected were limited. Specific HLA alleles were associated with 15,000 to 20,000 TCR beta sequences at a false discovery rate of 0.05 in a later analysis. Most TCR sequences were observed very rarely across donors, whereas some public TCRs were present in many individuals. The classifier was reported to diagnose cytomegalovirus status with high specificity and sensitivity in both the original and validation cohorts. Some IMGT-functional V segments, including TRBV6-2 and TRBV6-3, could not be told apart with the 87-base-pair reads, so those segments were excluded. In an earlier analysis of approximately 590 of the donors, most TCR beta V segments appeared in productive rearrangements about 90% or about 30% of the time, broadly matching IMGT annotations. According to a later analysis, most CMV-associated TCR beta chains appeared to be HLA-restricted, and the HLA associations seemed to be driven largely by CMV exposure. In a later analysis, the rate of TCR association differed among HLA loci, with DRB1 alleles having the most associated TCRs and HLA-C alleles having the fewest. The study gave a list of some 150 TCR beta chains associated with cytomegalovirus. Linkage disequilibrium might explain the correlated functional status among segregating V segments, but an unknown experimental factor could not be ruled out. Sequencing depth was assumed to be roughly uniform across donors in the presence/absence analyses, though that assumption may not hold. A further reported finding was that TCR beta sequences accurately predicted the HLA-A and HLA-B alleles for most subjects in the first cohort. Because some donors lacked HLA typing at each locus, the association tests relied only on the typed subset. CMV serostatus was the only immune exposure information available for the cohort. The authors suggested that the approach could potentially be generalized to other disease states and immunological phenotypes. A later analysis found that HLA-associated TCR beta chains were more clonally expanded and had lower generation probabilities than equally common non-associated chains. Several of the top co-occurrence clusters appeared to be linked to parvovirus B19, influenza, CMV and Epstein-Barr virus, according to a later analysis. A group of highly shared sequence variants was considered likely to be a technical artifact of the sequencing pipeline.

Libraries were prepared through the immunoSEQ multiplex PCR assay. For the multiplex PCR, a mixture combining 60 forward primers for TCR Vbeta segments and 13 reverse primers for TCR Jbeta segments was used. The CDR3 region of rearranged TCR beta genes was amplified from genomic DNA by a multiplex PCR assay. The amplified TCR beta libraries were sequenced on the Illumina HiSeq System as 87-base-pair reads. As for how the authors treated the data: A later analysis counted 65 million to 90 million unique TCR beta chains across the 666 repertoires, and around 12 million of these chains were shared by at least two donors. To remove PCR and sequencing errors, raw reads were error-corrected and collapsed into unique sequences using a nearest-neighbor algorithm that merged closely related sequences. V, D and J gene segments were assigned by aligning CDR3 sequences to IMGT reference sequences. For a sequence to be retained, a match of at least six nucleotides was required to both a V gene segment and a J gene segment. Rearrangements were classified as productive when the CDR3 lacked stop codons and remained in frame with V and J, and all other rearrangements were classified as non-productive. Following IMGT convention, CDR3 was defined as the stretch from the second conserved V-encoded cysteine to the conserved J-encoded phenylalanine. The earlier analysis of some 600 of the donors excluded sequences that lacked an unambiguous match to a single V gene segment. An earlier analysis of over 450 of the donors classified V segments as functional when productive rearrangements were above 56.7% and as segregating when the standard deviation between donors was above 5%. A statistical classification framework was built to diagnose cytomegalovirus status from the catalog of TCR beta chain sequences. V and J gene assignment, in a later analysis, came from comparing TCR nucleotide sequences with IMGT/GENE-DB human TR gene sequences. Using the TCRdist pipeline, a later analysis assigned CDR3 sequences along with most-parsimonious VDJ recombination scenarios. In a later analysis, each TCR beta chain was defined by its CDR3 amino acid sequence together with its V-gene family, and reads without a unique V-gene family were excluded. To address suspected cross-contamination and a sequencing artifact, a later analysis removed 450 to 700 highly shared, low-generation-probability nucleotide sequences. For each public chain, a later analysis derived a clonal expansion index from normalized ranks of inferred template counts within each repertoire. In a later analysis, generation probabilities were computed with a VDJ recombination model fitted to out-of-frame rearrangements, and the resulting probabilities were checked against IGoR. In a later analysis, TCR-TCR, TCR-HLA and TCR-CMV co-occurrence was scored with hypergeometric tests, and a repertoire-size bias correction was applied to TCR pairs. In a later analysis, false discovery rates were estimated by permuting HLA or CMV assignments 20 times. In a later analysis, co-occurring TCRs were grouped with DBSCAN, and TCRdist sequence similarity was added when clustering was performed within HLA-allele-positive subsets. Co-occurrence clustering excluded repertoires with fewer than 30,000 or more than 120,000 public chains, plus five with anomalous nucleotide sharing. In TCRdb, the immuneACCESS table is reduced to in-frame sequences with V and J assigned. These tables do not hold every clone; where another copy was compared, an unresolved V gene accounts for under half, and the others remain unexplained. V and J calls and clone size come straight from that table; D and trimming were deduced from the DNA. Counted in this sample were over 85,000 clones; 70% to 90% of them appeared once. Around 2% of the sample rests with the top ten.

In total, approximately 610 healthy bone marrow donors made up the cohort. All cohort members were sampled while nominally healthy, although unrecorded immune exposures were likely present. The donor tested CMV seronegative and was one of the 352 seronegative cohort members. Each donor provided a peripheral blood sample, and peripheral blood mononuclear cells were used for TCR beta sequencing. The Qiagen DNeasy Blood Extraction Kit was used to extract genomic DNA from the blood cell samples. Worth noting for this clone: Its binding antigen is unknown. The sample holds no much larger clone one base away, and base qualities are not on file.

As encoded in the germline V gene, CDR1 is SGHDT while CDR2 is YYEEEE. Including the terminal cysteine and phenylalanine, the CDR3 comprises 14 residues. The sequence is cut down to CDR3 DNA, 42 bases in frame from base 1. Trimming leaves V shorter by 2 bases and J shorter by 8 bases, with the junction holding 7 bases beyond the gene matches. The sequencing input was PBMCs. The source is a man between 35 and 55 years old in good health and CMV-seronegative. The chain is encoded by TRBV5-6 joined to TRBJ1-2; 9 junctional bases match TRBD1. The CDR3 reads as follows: CASSLQGALRGYTF. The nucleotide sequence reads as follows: TGTGCCAGCAGCTTACAGGGGGCTTTGCGGGGCTACACCTTC. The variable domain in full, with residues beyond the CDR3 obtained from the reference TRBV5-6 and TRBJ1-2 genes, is DAGVTQSPTHLIKTRGQQVTLRCSPKSGHDTVSWYQQALGQGPQFIFQYYEEEERQRGNFPDRFSGHQFPNYSSELNVNALLLGDSALYLCASSLQGALRGYTFGSGTRLTVV.